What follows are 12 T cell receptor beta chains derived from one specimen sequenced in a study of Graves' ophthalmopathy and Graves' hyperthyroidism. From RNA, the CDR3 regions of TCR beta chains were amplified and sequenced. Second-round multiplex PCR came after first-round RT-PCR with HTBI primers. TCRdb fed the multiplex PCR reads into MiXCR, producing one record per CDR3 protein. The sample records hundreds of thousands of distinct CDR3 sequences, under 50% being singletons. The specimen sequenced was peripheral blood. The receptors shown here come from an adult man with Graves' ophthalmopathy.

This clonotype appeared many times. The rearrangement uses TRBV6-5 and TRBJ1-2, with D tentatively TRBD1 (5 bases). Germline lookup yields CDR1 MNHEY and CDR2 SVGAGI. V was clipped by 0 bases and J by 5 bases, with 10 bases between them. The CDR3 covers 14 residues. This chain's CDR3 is CASSYSGGGYGYTF. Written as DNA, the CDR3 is TGTGCCAGCAGTTACTCGGGGGGAGGATATGGCTACACCTTC.

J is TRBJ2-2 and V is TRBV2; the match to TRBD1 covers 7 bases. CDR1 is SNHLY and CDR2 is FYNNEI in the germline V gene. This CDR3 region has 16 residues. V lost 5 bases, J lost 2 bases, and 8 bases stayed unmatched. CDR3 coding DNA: TGTGCCAGCAGTTTAATCTGGACAGGCAACACCGGGGAGCTGTTTTTT. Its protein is CASSLIWTGNTGELFF.

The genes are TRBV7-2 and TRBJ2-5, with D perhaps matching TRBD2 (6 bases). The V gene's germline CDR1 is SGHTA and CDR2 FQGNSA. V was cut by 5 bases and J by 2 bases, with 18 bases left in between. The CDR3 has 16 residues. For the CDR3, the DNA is TGTGCCAGCAGCCCCATGAACACCGGGACTCAAGAGACCCAGTACTTC. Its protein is CASSPMNTGTQETQYF.

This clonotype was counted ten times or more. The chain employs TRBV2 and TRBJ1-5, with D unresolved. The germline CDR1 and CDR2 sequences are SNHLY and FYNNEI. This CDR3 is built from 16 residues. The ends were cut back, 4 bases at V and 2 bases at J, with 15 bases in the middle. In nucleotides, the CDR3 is TGTGCCAGCAGTGTCGATTACTTTGGAGGCAATCAGCCCCAGCATTTT. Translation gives CASSVDYFGGNQPQHF.

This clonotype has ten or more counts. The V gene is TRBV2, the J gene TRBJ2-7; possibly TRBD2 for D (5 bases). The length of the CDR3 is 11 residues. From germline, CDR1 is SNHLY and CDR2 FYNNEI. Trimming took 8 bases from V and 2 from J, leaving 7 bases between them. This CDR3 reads CASLRAYEQYF. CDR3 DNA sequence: TGTGCCAGCCTGCGGGCCTACGAGCAGTACTTC.

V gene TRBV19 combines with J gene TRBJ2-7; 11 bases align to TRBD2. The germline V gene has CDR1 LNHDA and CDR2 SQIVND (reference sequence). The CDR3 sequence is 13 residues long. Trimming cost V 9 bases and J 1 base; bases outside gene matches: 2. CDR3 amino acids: CARGLAESYEQYF. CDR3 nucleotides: TGTGCCAGGGGACTAGCGGAATCCTACGAGCAGTACTTC.

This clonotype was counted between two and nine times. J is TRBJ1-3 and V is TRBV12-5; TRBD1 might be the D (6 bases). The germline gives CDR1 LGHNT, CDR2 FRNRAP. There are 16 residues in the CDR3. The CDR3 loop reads CASSPRGGGSGNTIYF. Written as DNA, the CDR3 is TGTGCCAGCAGTCCTAGGGGGGGGGGCTCGGGAAACACCATATATTTT.

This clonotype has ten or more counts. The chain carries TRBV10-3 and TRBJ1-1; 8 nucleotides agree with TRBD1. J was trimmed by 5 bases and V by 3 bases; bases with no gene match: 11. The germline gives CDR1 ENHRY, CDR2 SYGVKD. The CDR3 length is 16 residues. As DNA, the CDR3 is TGTGCCATCAGTGACTCCAACAGGGGGTCCGAAACTGAAGCTTTCTTT. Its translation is CAISDSNRGSETEAFF.

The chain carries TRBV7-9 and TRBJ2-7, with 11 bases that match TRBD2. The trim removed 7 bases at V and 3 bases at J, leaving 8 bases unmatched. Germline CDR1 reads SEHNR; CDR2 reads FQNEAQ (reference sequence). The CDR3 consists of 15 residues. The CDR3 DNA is TGTGCCAGCATCTACGATGGGACTAGCGGCTACGAGCAGTACTTC. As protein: CASIYDGTSGYEQYF.

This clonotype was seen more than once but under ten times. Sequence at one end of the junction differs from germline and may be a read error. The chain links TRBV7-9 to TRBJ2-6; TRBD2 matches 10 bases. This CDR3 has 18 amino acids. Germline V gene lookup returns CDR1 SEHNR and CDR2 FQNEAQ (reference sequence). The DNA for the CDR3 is TGCGCCAGCAGCCCGGGACTAGCGAGAGGCTCTGGGGCCAACGTCCTGACTTTC. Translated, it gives CASSPGLARGSGANVLTF.

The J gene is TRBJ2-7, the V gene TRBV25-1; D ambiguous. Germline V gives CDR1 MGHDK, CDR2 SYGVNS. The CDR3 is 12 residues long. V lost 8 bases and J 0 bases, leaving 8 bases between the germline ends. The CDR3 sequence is CASAVGSYEQYF. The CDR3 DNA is TGTGCCAGCGCCGTTGGCTCCTACGAGCAGTACTTC.

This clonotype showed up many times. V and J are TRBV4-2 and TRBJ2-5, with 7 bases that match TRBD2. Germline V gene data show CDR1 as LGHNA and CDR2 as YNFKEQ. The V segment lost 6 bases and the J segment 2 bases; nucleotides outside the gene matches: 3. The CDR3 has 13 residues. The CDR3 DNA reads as TGTGCCAGCAGTAGAGCGGGACAAGAGACCCAGTACTTC. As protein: CASSRAGQETQYF.